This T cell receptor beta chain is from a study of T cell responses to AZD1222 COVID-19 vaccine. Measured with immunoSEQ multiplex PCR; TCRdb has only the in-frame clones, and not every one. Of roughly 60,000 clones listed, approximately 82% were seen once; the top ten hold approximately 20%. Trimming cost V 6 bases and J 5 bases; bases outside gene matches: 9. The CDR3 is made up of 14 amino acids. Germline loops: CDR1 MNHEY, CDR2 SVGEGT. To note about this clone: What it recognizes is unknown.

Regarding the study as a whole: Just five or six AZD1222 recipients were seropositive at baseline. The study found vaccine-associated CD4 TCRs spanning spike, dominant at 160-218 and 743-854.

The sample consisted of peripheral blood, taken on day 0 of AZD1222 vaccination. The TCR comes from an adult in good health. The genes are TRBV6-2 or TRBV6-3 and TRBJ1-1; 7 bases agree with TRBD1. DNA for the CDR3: TGTGCCAGCAGCCCTAGACAGGGATGGACTGAAGCTTTCTTT. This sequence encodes CASSPRQGWTEAFF.